These 8 T cell receptor beta chains came from one sample sequenced in a study of graft-versus-host responses after intestinal transplantation. The data were produced by immunoSEQ multiplex PCR, yet TCRdb's version contains in-frame clones alone and is incomplete. Here the sample spans more than 70,000 clones, roughly 90% being singletons. These TCRs' antigens remain unknown. Source: unstimulated CD4+ T cells sorted from spleen or lymph node cells, taken before intestinal transplant. Receptor source: a human donor who received an intestinal transplant.

The sample holds one count of this clone. The J gene is TRBJ1-5, the V gene TRBV5-1; D is perhaps TRBD1 (5 bases). Trimming cost V 4 bases and J 5 bases, with 7 bases left between them. The length of the CDR3 is 12 residues. The germline V gene encodes CDR1 SGHRS and CDR2 YFSETQ. This chain's CDR3 is CASSGGDQPQHF. Here the CDR3 DNA reads TGCGCCAGCAGCGGGGGGGATCAGCCCCAGCATTTT.

This chain joins TRBV18 and TRBJ1-1; D is possibly TRBD1 (6 bases). The CDR3 is 17 residues long. Trimming stripped 7 bases from V and 1 base from J, with 22 bases between. Germline values: CDR1 KGHSH, CDR2 LQKENI. In DNA, the CDR3 is TGTGCCAGCTTGATATCCCGGGACATCCTTTCGAACACTGAAGCTTTCTTT. Protein sequence: CASLISRDILSNTEAFF.

The J gene is TRBJ2-5, the V gene TRBV2, with TRBD2 matching 8 bases. Germline V lookup: CDR1 SNHLY, CDR2 FYNNEI. The CDR3 is 16 amino acids. V trimming: 8 bases; J trimming: 4 bases; junction bases outside the gene matches: 15. Here the CDR3 DNA reads TGTGCCAGCTGGGGGGTAAGCGGGGGCTTCGGAGAGACCCAGTACTTC. This gives the protein CASWGVSGGFGETQYF.

CDR3 DNA sequence: TGTGCCAGCAGCCCGGGGGACAGGGCCTATGGCTACACCTTC. This codes for CASSPGDRAYGYTF. The chain links TRBV7-3 to TRBJ1-2; 9 bases are a match to TRBD1. Germline V gene sequence: CDR1 SGHTA, CDR2 FQGTGA. This CDR3 is built from 14 residues. With 5 bases clipped from V and 4 bases from J, the junction kept 5 bases outside the gene matches.

V is TRBV5-1 and J is TRBJ2-3; 9 nucleotides match TRBD2. Unmatched junction bases numbered 7, after V lost 6 bases and J lost 5 bases. The CDR3 covers 14 residues. The germline CDR1 and CDR2 sequences are SGHRS and YFSETQ. The CDR3 loop is CASNAGGRLDTQYF. CDR3 sequence (DNA): TGCGCCAGCAACGCGGGGGGGCGCTTAGATACGCAGTATTTT.

The rearrangement uses TRBV5-1 and TRBJ1-1; D not certain. The CDR3 is 15 residues long. CDR1 is SGHRS and CDR2 is YFSETQ in the germline V gene. Trimming stripped 7 bases from V and 1 base from J, with 17 bases between. In DNA, the CDR3 is TGCGCCAGCTCCTCTAGCAGCTCTAAGAACACTGAAGCTTTCTTT. It yields the protein CASSSSSSKNTEAFF.

This clone was counted a single time. The chain combines TRBV9 with TRBJ1-2, with a weak D call TRBD1 (5 bases). The CDR3 contains 14 residues. V was shortened by 3 bases and J by 0 bases, with 9 bases between the two germline ends. Germline V gives CDR1 SGDLS, CDR2 YYNGEE. CDR3 sequence: CASSALTANYGYTF. CDR3 DNA: TGTGCCAGCAGCGCCTTGACAGCTAACTATGGCTACACCTTC.

The chain has TRBV5-1 and TRBJ2-5; D is ambiguous. CDR1 and CDR2 from the germline V gene are SGHRS and YFSETQ. The CDR3 has 12 residues. V was cut by 3 bases and J by 0 bases, with 3 bases left in between. The CDR3 region has the DNA TGCGCCAGCAGCTCCAACCAAGAGACCCAGTACTTC. It codes for CASSSNQETQYF.